This T cell receptor (beta chain) derives from a study of graft-versus-host responses after intestinal transplantation. About the research overall: Transplant types were multivisceral, liver-intestinal, or isolated intestinal. The recipients all started with anti-thymocyte globulin induction and then took tacrolimus and steroids for three to four years. Study-level results: The authors found GvH clones in recipient marrow, some appearing first in ileum or blood. Circulating GvH clone levels at their peak were associated with HvG declines (early post-transplant).

As for this clone: Its target is not known.

V lost 5 bases, J lost 5 bases, and 12 bases lay in between. In germline, CDR1 is SGHVS, CDR2 FNYEAQ. This CDR3 has 13 residues. Clones were sequenced by immunoSEQ multiplex PCR, and TCRdb holds only the in-frame ones, with some missing. The sample holds about 110,000 clones, just over 90% seen once. Source: unstimulated CD8+ T cells sorted from spleen or lymph node cells, taken before intestinal transplant. The receptor's source is a human donor who received an intestinal transplant. The chain has TRBV7-6 and TRBJ2-5, with D maybe TRBD2 (5 bases). CDR3 amino acids: CASSPAPGETQYF. The CDR3 region has the DNA TGTGCCAGCAGCCCGGCTCCGGGGGAGACCCAGTACTTC. Based on the CDR3 plus reference TRBV7-6 and TRBJ2-5, the full variable domain is GAGVSQSPRYKVTKRGQDVALRCDPISGHVSLYWYRQALGQGPEFLTYFNYEAQQDKSGLPNDRFSAERPEGSISTLTIQRTEQRDSAMYRCASSPAPGETQYFGPGTRLLVL.